The 22 T cell receptor beta chains given below trace back to one sample, sequenced in a study of cytomegalovirus exposure and HLA in healthy donors. PCR primers comprised 60 Vbeta and 13 Jbeta primers. The repertoire was sequenced with immunoSEQ multiplex PCR; TCRdb's copy has only in-frame clones and lacks some. The profile shows about 120,000 clones, 75% of them singletons. Sequencing used PBMCs. These TCRs come from a woman aged 40 to 50 in good health and CMV-seropositive.

CDR3 sequence (DNA): TGTGCCAGCTCAACAGGGCTCGGGGACATTCAGTACTTC. Its protein product is CASSTGLGDIQYF. The chain has TRBV6-5 and TRBJ2-4; weak D call: TRBD1 (6 bases). Trimming cost V 8 bases and J 8 bases, with 16 bases left between them. Germline CDR1 reads MNHEY; CDR2 reads SVGAGI. CDR3 length: 13 amino acids.

CDR3 residues: CAISGLRTTNSGNTIYF. As DNA, the CDR3 is TGTGCCATCAGTGGCTTACGGACTACAAACTCTGGAAACACCATATATTTT. The chain couples TRBV10-3 to TRBJ1-3; no clear D gene. Germline assignment: CDR1 ENHRY and CDR2 SYGVKD. The CDR3 runs 17 residues. Trimming shortened V by 4 bases and J by 0 bases, and 16 bases separated the two germline ends.

CDR3 DNA: TGCGCCAGCACCCGACAGGGGCTGAACACTGAAGCTTTCTTT. Protein: CASTRQGLNTEAFF. The chain joins TRBV5-1 to TRBJ1-1, with 8 bases identical to TRBD1. Germline V gene lookup returns CDR1 SGHRS and CDR2 YFSETQ. The junction had 4 bases not matched to a gene; V was cut back by 6 bases and J by 0 bases. The CDR3 sequence is 14 residues long. The entire variable domain, with the rest obtained from reference TRBV5-1 and TRBJ1-1, is as follows: KAGVTQTPRYLIKTRGQQVTLSCSPISGHRSVSWYQQTPGQGLQFLFEYFSETQRNKGNFPGRFSGRQFSNSRSEMNVSTLELGDSALYLCASTRQGLNTEAFFGQGTRLTVV.

The chain is built from TRBV2 and TRBJ1-2; 8 bases agree with TRBD1. Germline CDR1 and CDR2: SNHLY and FYNNEI. V shed 6 bases and J 4 bases; nucleotides not matched to a gene: 7. This CDR3 contains 14 residues. CDR3 amino acids: CASSLTGAGYGYTF. In nucleotides, the CDR3 is TGTGCCAGCAGCCTGACAGGGGCGGGCTATGGCTACACCTTC. The whole variable domain, filled in from reference TRBV2 and TRBJ1-2, reads EPEVTQTPSHQVTQMGQEVILRCVPISNHLYFYWYRQILGQKVEFLVSFYNNEISEKSEIFDDQFSVERPDGSNFTLKIRSTKLEDSAMYFCASSLTGAGYGYTFGSGTRLTVV.

This chain links TRBV5-1 with TRBJ1-1; 10 positions match TRBD1. V gave up 0 bases and J gave up 10 bases; unmatched junction bases: 3. This CDR3 contains 13 residues. Germline CDR1 SGHRS, CDR2 YFSETQ. The CDR3 loop is CASSLGQGAGAFF. DNA for the CDR3: TGCGCCAGCAGCTTGGGACAGGGGGCGGGAGCTTTCTTT.

This sequence joins TRBV4-1 and TRBJ2-1; a possible D gene is TRBD1 (6 bases). Trimming shortened V by 1 base and J by 3 bases, and 10 bases separated the two germline ends. There are 15 residues in the CDR3. The germline V gene has CDR1 MGHRA and CDR2 YSYEKL. CDR3 residues: CASSQVTGIYNEQFF. The CDR3 nucleotides are TGCGCCAGCAGCCAAGTCACAGGGATCTACAATGAGCAGTTCTTC.

The chain uses TRBV27 and TRBJ1-5; D may be TRBD1 (6 bases). Germline CDR1 MNHEY, CDR2 SMNVEV (reference sequence). Trimming removed 0 bases at V and 6 bases at J, with 9 bases between. CDR3 length: 14 amino acids. The CDR3 sequence is CASSLSTGPQPQHF. The CDR3 DNA reads as TGTGCCAGCAGTTTATCCACAGGGCCTCAGCCCCAGCATTTT.

The chain recombines TRBV6-5 with TRBJ2-3; 9 nucleotides match TRBD2. V was pared by 6 bases and J by 4 bases, with 8 bases of the junction left unmatched. The germline V gene has CDR1 MNHEY and CDR2 SVGAGI. This CDR3 has 15 residues. CDR3: CASRVREGRADTQYF. The CDR3 coding sequence is TGTGCCAGCAGGGTGCGGGAGGGCCGGGCAGATACGCAGTATTTT.

The CDR3 nucleotides read TGTGCCTGGGGTCTAGCGGGGGCAAGCACAGATACGCAGTATTTT. It encodes CAWGLAGASTDTQYF. The chain carries TRBV30 and TRBJ2-3; TRBD2 matches at 10 bases. Germline-derived CDR1 and CDR2 are GTSNPN and SVGIG (reference sequence). Unmatched junction bases numbered 5, after V lost 5 bases and J lost 0 bases. This CDR3 region has 15 residues.

The chain links TRBV27 to TRBJ2-7, with 7 bases matching TRBD1. This CDR3 has 14 residues. V was pared by 3 bases and J by 2 bases, with 4 bases of the junction left unmatched. Germline loops: CDR1 MNHEY, CDR2 SMNVEV (reference sequence). The CDR3, as DNA: TGTGCCAGCAGTTTCGTCCAGGGGGCCTACGAGCAGTACTTC. Protein product: CASSFVQGAYEQYF.

V is TRBV29-1 and J is TRBJ1-2; TRBD1 aligns across 7 bases. The CDR3 covers 13 residues. Looked up from germline, CDR1 is SQVTM and CDR2 is ANQGSEA. The trim removed 8 bases at V and 6 bases at J, leaving 12 bases unmatched. CDR3: CSFAQGPEDGYTF. CDR3 bases: TGCAGCTTCGCACAGGGGCCCGAGGATGGCTACACCTTC.

This clone was counted a few times. This sequence joins TRBV7-9 and TRBJ2-7; 7 bases are a match to TRBD1. Germline values: CDR1 SEHNR, CDR2 FQNEAQ (reference sequence). The trim removed 5 bases at V and 2 bases at J, leaving 9 bases unmatched. CDR3 length: 15 amino acids. The CDR3 nucleotides are TGTGCCAGCAGCCCCACCTCGGACAGGCCCTACGAGCAGTACTTC. This gives the protein CASSPTSDRPYEQYF. Drawing the rest from reference TRBV7-9 and TRBJ2-7, the complete variable domain is DTGVSQNPRHKITKRGQNVTFRCDPISEHNRLYWYRQTLGQGPEFLTYFQNEAQLEKSRLLSDRFSAERPKGSFSTLEIQRTEQGDSAMYLCASSPTSDRPYEQYFGPGTRLTVT.

The chain uses TRBV7-6 and TRBJ2-7, with D possibly TRBD1 on 5 matching bases. Trimming cost V 5 bases and J 0 bases, with 11 bases left between them. The length of the CDR3 is 14 residues. CDR1 and CDR2 (germline): SGHVS, FNYEAQ. In DNA form, the CDR3 reads TGTGCCAGCAGCCCTAGGGGCAGCTCCTACGAGCAGTACTTC. It codes for CASSPRGSSYEQYF.

The chain links TRBV10-3 to TRBJ1-3; 8 nucleotides align to TRBD1. Germline V gene lookup returns CDR1 ENHRY and CDR2 SYGVKD. The CDR3 is 16 amino acids. Losses at the gene ends were 2 bases for V and 2 bases for J; bases not matched to a gene: 5. CDR3 coding DNA: TGTGCCATCAGTGAGGGGACAGGTGGGACTGGAAACACCATATATTTT. This codes for CAISEGTGGTGNTIYF.

The rearrangement uses TRBV2 and TRBJ2-2, with 8 bases lining up with TRBD2. The CDR3 has 17 residues. With 0 bases clipped from V and 1 base from J, the junction kept 4 bases outside the gene matches. CDR1 and CDR2 (germline): SNHLY, FYNNEI. The CDR3 DNA is TGTGCCAGCAGTGAAGCGCCACTAGCGGTGAACACCGGGGAGCTGTTTTTT. Amino acid sequence: CASSEAPLAVNTGELFF.

Details on this clone: The germline gene is not matched at one end of the junction; a read error may be the cause. V gene TRBV7-9 combines with J gene TRBJ1-2, with D tentatively TRBD1 (6 bases). Germline lookup yields CDR1 SEHNR and CDR2 FQNEAQ (reference sequence). There are 14 residues in the CDR3. The CDR3 region is CSSSFGSNRDGYTF. CDR3 sequence (DNA): TGTTCCAGCAGCTTCGGATCCAACAGGGATGGCTACACCTTC. Supplemented by reference TRBV7-9 and TRBJ1-2, the full variable domain reads DTGVSQNPRHKITKRGQNVTFRCDPISEHNRLYWYRQTLGQGPEFLTYFQNEAQLEKSRLLSDRFSAERPKGSFSTLEIQRTEQGDSAMYLCSSSFGSNRDGYTFGSGTRLTVV.

This clone was found a few times. This chain joins TRBV19 and TRBJ2-1, with TRBD2 matching over 11 bases. CDR3 length: 16 amino acids. Looked up from germline, CDR1 is LNHDA and CDR2 is SQIVND (reference sequence). V lost 5 bases to trimming and J lost 10 bases; unmatched junction nucleotides: 13. The CDR3 DNA follows: TGTGCCAGTAGTTGGACCGGGACTAGCGGTATAGGCGAGCAGTTCTTC. This codes for CASSWTGTSGIGEQFF.

The CDR3 region is CASRAFQLQGVPTNEKLFF. CDR3 DNA: TGCGCCAGCAGGGCTTTTCAGTTGCAGGGGGTACCAACTAATGAAAAACTGTTTTTT. The J gene is TRBJ1-4, the V gene TRBV5-1; 7 bases align to TRBD1. Germline V gene sequence: CDR1 SGHRS, CDR2 YFSETQ. The CDR3 loop spans 19 amino acids. V was clipped by 5 bases and J by 0 bases; unmatched bases: 16.

The chain employs TRBV7-8 and TRBJ2-7, with TRBD2 as a possible D gene (5 bases). CDR3 length: 14 amino acids. V lost 5 bases to trimming and J lost 5 bases, with 16 bases between them. Germline V gives CDR1 SGHVS, CDR2 FQNEAQ. The DNA of the CDR3 is TGTGCCAGCAGCACGGACGGGGTCGGGGACGAGCAGTACTTC. It is translated as CASSTDGVGDEQYF.

This chain connects TRBV9 to TRBJ2-2; D possibly corresponds to TRBD1 (5 bases). Trimming cost V 4 bases and J 6 bases, with 10 bases left between them. CDR1 SGDLS and CDR2 YYNGEE come from the germline V gene. This CDR3 is built from 13 residues. CDR3 sequence: CASSSQGSGELFF. The CDR3 nucleotides read TGTGCCAGCAGCTCCCAGGGTTCCGGGGAGCTGTTTTTT.

V and J are TRBV9 and TRBJ1-3; D is ambiguous. Trimming cost V 4 bases and J 2 bases, with 10 bases left between them. Germline V gene lookup returns CDR1 SGDLS and CDR2 YYNGEE. This CDR3 is 14 amino acids long. The CDR3 loop reads CASSLAGPGNTIYF. The CDR3 bases are TGTGCCAGCAGCCTCGCGGGTCCTGGAAACACCATATATTTT.

V is TRBV7-6 and J is TRBJ2-5; D remains unclear. From germline, CDR1 is SGHVS and CDR2 FNYEAQ. V gave up 5 bases and J gave up 5 bases, with 24 bases separating them. This CDR3 contains 17 residues. The CDR3 coding sequence is TGTGCCAGCAGCCCCCTGTCCGCACTGTCCTCCGGGGAGACCCAGTACTTC. Encoded protein: CASSPLSALSSGETQYF. The full variable domain, in which reference TRBV7-6 and TRBJ2-5 provide the parts outside the CDR3, is GAGVSQSPRYKVTKRGQDVALRCDPISGHVSLYWYRQALGQGPEFLTYFNYEAQQDKSGLPNDRFSAERPEGSISTLTIQRTEQRDSAMYRCASSPLSALSSGETQYFGPGTRLLVL.